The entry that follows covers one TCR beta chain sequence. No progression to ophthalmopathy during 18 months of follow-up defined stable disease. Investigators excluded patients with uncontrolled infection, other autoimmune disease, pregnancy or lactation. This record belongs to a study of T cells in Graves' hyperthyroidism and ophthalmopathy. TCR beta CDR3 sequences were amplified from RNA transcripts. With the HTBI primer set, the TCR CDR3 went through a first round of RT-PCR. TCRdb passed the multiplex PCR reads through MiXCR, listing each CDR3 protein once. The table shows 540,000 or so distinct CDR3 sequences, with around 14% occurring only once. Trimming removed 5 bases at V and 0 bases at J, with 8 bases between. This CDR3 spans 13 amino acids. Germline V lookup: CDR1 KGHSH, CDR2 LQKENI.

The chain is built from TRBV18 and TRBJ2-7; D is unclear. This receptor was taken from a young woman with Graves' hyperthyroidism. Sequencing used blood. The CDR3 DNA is TGTGCCAGCTCAGGGTTCGACTCCTACGAGCAGTACTTC. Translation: CASSGFDSYEQYF. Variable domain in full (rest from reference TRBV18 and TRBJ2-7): NAGVMQNPRHLVRRRGQEARLRCSPMKGHSHVYWYRQLPEEGLKFMVYLQKENIIDESGMPKERFSAEFPKEGPSILRIQQVVRGDSAAYFCASSGFDSYEQYFGPGTRLTVT.